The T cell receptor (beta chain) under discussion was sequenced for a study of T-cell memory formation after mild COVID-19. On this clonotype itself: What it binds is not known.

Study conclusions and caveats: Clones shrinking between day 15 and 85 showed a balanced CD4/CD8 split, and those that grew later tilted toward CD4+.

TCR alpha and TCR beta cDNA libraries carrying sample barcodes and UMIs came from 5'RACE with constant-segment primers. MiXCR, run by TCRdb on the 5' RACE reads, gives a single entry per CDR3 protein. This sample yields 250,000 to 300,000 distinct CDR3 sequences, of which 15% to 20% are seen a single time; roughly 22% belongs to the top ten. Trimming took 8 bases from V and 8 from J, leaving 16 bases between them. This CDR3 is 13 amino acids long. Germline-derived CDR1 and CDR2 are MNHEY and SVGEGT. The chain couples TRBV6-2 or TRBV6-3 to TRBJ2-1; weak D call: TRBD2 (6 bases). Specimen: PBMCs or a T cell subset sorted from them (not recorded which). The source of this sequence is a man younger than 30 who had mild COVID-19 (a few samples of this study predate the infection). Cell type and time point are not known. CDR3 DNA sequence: TGTGCCAGCCGGTCAGGAGGGAGGCATGAGCAGTTCTTC. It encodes CASRSGGRHEQFF.